This TCR beta chain comes out of a study of response to subunit inactivated influenza vaccine. Study-level findings and limits: Few additional T cells are recruited per seasonal influenza vaccination, authors suggested.

TCRdb reprocessed the RT-PCR reads via MiXCR and lists one record per CDR3 protein. The repertoire has around 170,000 distinct CDR3 sequences, roughly a tenth of them found once; the top ten carry roughly 33%. There are many counts of this clonotype. The antigen remains undetermined. Germline-derived CDR1 and CDR2 are SQVTM and ANQGSEA. Trimming pared 7 bases from V and 6 bases from J, leaving 19 bases between. CDR3 size: 14 residues. The sequence was obtained from a man in his fifties or sixties who received an inactivated influenza vaccine. The chain employs TRBV29-1 and TRBJ2-1; weak D call: TRBD1 (6 bases). The sample in question was CD8+ T cells sorted from PBMCs, obtained roughly 24 months after vaccination. CDR3 in DNA: TGCAGCGGACGATCCTGGACAGAGGGCAATGAGCAGTTCTTC. It translates to CSGRSWTEGNEQFF.